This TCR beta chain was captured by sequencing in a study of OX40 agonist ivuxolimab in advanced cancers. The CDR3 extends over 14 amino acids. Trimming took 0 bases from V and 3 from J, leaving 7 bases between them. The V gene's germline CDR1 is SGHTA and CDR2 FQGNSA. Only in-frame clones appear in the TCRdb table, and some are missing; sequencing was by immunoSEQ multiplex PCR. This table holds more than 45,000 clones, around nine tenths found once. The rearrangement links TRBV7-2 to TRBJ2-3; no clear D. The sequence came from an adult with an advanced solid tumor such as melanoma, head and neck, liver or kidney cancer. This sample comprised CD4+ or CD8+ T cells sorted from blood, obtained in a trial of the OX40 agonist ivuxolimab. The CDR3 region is CASSLALYTDTQYF. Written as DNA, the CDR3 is TGTGCCAGCAGCTTAGCACTATATACAGATACGCAGTATTTT.